The 25 T cell receptor beta chains in this list originate from one sample, sequenced in a study of T cells after posttransplantation cyclophosphamide. Cells defined as naive were viable CD3+CD4+ or CD3+CD8+ and CCR7+CD45RA+CD45RO-CD95-CD27+CD28+. TCRdb's copy holds only in-frame clones and misses some; the assay was immunoSEQ multiplex PCR. The data contain 30,000 or so clones, just over 90% of them seen just once; the ten biggest clones take up around 0.26%. Sequencing was done on a sample of naive CD4+ T cells sorted from PBMCs. These receptors were obtained from an older woman in good health, CMV-negative, and a related stem cell transplant donor.

The rearrangement joins TRBV7-9 to TRBJ2-1, with 12 bases identical to TRBD2. V trimming: 5 bases; J trimming: 8 bases; junction bases outside the gene matches: 10. This CDR3 spans 16 amino acids. CDR1 is SEHNR, CDR2 FQNEAQ, per germline (reference sequence). The chain's CDR3 is CASSPSGRASLHEQFF. CDR3 DNA sequence: TGTGCCAGCAGCCCTAGCGGGAGGGCCTCGTTGCATGAGCAGTTCTTC.

This clone showed up just a few times. This sequence joins TRBV11-2 and TRBJ1-5; 11 bases align to TRBD1. CDR3 length: 15 amino acids. After removal of 5 bases from V and 4 bases from J, the junction contained 4 bases not matched to a gene. Germline CDR1 reads SGHAT; CDR2 reads FQNNGV. This chain's CDR3 is CASSLGTGGNQPQHF. The CDR3 DNA is TGTGCCAGCAGCCTCGGGACAGGGGGGAATCAGCCCCAGCATTTT. Full variable domain (remainder filled in from reference TRBV11-2 and TRBJ1-5): EAGVAQSPRYKIIEKRQSVAFWCNPISGHATLYWYQQILGQGPKLLIQFQNNGVVDDSQLPKDRFSAERLKGVDSTLKIQPAKLEDSAVYLCASSLGTGGNQPQHFGDGTRLSIL.

The chain has TRBV5-1 and TRBJ2-7; TRBD2 might be the D (7 bases). The CDR3 loop spans 15 amino acids. Germline assignment: CDR1 SGHRS and CDR2 YFSETQ. Trimming cost V 0 bases and J 2 bases, with 12 bases left between them. The CDR3 protein is CASSLDAGAPYEQYF. The CDR3 DNA is TGCGCCAGCAGCTTGGATGCGGGGGCACCCTACGAGCAGTACTTC.

This chain links TRBV7-2 with TRBJ2-3; 8 nucleotides align to TRBD2. Trimming took 5 bases from V and 2 from J; bases not matched to a gene: 9. CDR1 is SGHTA, CDR2 FQGNSA, per germline. The CDR3 covers 16 residues. CDR3 region: CASSPTRGGHTDTQYF. The CDR3 coding sequence is TGTGCCAGCAGCCCTACCCGCGGGGGGCACACAGATACGCAGTATTTT. The entire variable domain, with the rest obtained from reference TRBV7-2 and TRBJ2-3, is as follows: GAGVSQSPSNKVTEKGKDVELRCDPISGHTALYWYRQSLGQGLEFLIYFQGNSAPDKSGLPSDRFSAERTGGSVSTLTIQRTQQEDSAVYLCASSPTRGGHTDTQYFGPGTRLTVL.

This chain connects TRBV28 to TRBJ2-7; 8 nucleotides match TRBD2. V was pared by 11 bases and J by 4 bases, with 13 bases of the junction left unmatched. Germline V gene data show CDR1 as MDHEN and CDR2 as SYDVKM. This CDR3 has 14 residues. CDR3 protein: CASSGTSGSYEQYF. The CDR3 bases are TGTGCCTCATCGGGGACGAGCGGGAGTTACGAGCAGTACTTC.

The chain carries TRBV19 and TRBJ1-1; 8 bases align to TRBD1. The CDR3 loop spans 11 amino acids. CDR1 and CDR2 from the germline V gene are LNHDA and SQIVND (reference sequence). Trimming at V came to 7 bases and at J to 11 bases, leaving 6 bases not matched to a gene. CDR3 sequence reads: CASTVTGDAFF. CDR3 DNA: TGTGCCAGTACCGTGACAGGGGACGCTTTCTTT.

This chain links TRBV23-1 with TRBJ2-2; D is perhaps TRBD2 (6 bases). TRBV23-1 is an ORF for which the function is uncertain. Trimming cost V 4 bases and J 1 base, with 16 bases left between them. There are 17 residues in the CDR3. CDR3 loop: CASSRLAENGNTGELFF. The CDR3 coding sequence is TGCGCCAGCAGTCGGTTAGCGGAAAACGGGAACACCGGGGAGCTGTTTTTT.

The CDR3 DNA reads TGCGCCAGCAGTCGGCAGGGTAGTCCAGATACGCAGTATTTT. Residues: CASSRQGSPDTQYF. This chain joins TRBV5-1 and TRBJ2-3; D perhaps matches TRBD1 (5 bases). Trimming shortened V by 5 bases and J by 4 bases, and 14 bases separated the two germline ends. CDR3 length: 14 residues. Germline assignment: CDR1 SGHRS and CDR2 YFSETQ.

This rearrangement joins TRBV6-5 to TRBJ1-2, with unresolved D. Trimming shortened V by 4 bases and J by 0 bases, and 6 bases separated the two germline ends. The V gene's germline CDR1 is MNHEY and CDR2 SVGAGI. The CDR3 has 13 residues. CDR3 DNA sequence: TGTGCCAGCAGTTTGTCGGCTAACTATGGCTACACCTTC. Translating it yields CASSLSANYGYTF.

The J gene is TRBJ1-2, the V gene TRBV2, with D hard to call. Germline V lookup: CDR1 SNHLY, CDR2 FYNNEI. This CDR3 region has 14 residues. Trimming shortened V by 3 bases and J by 2 bases, and 10 bases separated the two germline ends. The DNA of the CDR3 is TGTGCCAGCAGTGACAGACTTACCAACTATGGCTACACCTTC. It codes for CASSDRLTNYGYTF.

The chain carries TRBV18 and TRBJ2-5; 10 bases fit TRBD1. Germline V gene data show CDR1 as KGHSH and CDR2 as LQKENI. V lost 0 bases to trimming and J lost 4 bases; unmatched junction nucleotides: 2. The CDR3 has 15 amino acids. The CDR3 nucleotides are TGTGCCAGCTCACCACCTGGACAGGGGGGAGAGACCCAGTACTTC. Translating it yields CASSPPGQGGETQYF.

Only a few counts were recorded for this clone. This chain links TRBV5-5 with TRBJ1-1; D gene ambiguous. This CDR3 is built from 14 residues. The V gene's germline CDR1 is SGHKS and CDR2 YYEKEE (reference sequence). Between the trimmed V and J ends, which lost 0 bases and 0 bases, there was a span of 6 bases. The CDR3, as DNA: TGTGCCAGCAGCTTGGGACATTTGAACACTGAAGCTTTCTTT. This gives the protein CASSLGHLNTEAFF.

This clone appeared a few times. The rearrangement links TRBV5-1 to TRBJ2-1; 11 nucleotides line up with TRBD2. Germline loops: CDR1 SGHRS, CDR2 YFSETQ. Trimming at V came to 1 base and at J to 7 bases, leaving 7 bases not matched to a gene. This CDR3 region has 16 residues. CDR3 in DNA: TGCGCCAGCAGCTTGCCACTAGCGGGAGTTTCTAATGAGCAGTTCTTC. Translation gives CASSLPLAGVSNEQFF.

This rearrangement joins TRBV5-4 to TRBJ2-5; TRBD2 matches 10 bases. The CDR3 length is 16 residues. Germline V gives CDR1 SGHNT, CDR2 YYREEE (reference sequence). The junction had 7 bases not matched to a gene; V was cut back by 4 bases and J by 1 base. The CDR3 region has the DNA TGTGCCAGCAGCCCCAAGAGCGGGGGGGCCCAAGAGACCCAGTACTTC. This encodes CASSPKSGGAQETQYF.

J is TRBJ2-4 and V is TRBV21-1; the tabulated D call, TRBD2, remains unverified against the DNA. TRBV21-1 is termed a pseudogene. The CDR3 has 15 residues. In DNA, the CDR3 is TGTGCCAGCAGCTTCTCGGGGGGGTGGGTTAACATTCAGTACTTC. As protein: CASSFSGGWVNIQYF.

The sample holds one count of this clone. The chain is built from TRBV6-4 and TRBJ1-6; D possibly corresponds to TRBD1 (6 bases). CDR3 size: 14 residues. V was pared by 4 bases and J by 11 bases, with 15 bases between. Per germline, CDR1 MRHNA and CDR2 SNTAGT. The CDR3 spells CASSAVVRGTPLHF. The CDR3 DNA reads TGTGCCAGCAGTGCGGTCGTCAGGGGTACACCCCTCCACTTT.

The chain links TRBV6-1 to TRBJ2-7; 12 nucleotides line up with TRBD2. The V and J ends lost 4 bases and 5 bases, in that order; junction bases with no gene match: 3. The CDR3 contains 14 residues. Germline V lookup: CDR1 MNHNS, CDR2 SASEGT. CDR3 in amino acids: CASSATSGRHEQYF. The CDR3 nucleotides are TGTGCCAGCAGTGCGACTAGCGGGAGACACGAGCAGTACTTC.

The rearrangement uses TRBV10-1 and TRBJ1-6; D is unclear. Between the trimmed V and J ends, which lost 2 bases and 9 bases, there was a span of 5 bases. The V gene's germline CDR1 is WNHNN and CDR2 SYGVQD (reference sequence). CDR3 size: 12 residues. The DNA of the CDR3 is TGCGCCAGCAGTGAGGGACTTTCACCCCTCCACTTT. This codes for CASSEGLSPLHF.

J is TRBJ2-7 and V is TRBV6-1; the match to TRBD1 covers 9 bases. J was trimmed by 0 bases and V by 9 bases; bases with no gene match: 6. The length of the CDR3 is 14 residues. Germline loops: CDR1 MNHNS, CDR2 SASEGT. The CDR3 reads CASSTGGSSYEQYF. DNA of the CDR3: TGTGCCAGTTCGACAGGGGGAAGCTCCTACGAGCAGTACTTC.

The chain uses TRBV27 and TRBJ2-3; 10 nucleotides agree with TRBD2. CDR1 and CDR2 from the germline V gene are MNHEY and SMNVEV (reference sequence). J was trimmed by 2 bases and V by 3 bases; bases with no gene match: 8. There are 17 residues in the CDR3. CDR3 amino acids: CASSLMSGGAVTDTQYF. Here the CDR3 DNA reads TGTGCCAGCAGTTTGATGAGCGGGGGGGCCGTCACAGATACGCAGTATTTT.

The chain combines TRBV5-1 with TRBJ2-3, with a tentative D call TRBD1 (6 bases). This CDR3 is 15 amino acids long. Germline V gene data show CDR1 as SGHRS and CDR2 as YFSETQ. V was pared by 0 bases and J by 0 bases, with 8 bases between. The CDR3: CASSLAQGSTDTQYF. DNA for the CDR3: TGCGCCAGCAGCTTGGCCCAGGGGAGCACAGATACGCAGTATTTT.

In this sample, this clone turned up a few times. The chain links TRBV10-3 to TRBJ1-1; a possible D gene is TRBD1 (5 bases). This CDR3 contains 14 residues. Germline assignment: CDR1 ENHRY and CDR2 SYGVKD. Trimming removed 2 bases from V and 4 bases from J, with 11 bases in between. The CDR3 loop is CAISETPGSTEAFF. Written as DNA, the CDR3 is TGTGCCATCAGTGAGACCCCAGGGTCCACTGAAGCTTTCTTT.

The V gene is TRBV4-2, the J gene TRBJ2-7; 7 bases are shared with TRBD2. CDR3 length equals 14 residues. Germline trimming cut 3 bases from V and 4 bases from J; bases unmatched to any gene: 6. CDR1 and CDR2 from the germline V gene are LGHNA and YNFKEQ. CDR3: CASSHSSGLYEQYF. The CDR3 DNA is TGTGCCAGCAGCCATTCTAGCGGACTGTACGAGCAGTACTTC.

The rearrangement joins TRBV15 to TRBJ1-5; D is undetermined. CDR1 is LNHNV and CDR2 is YYDKDF in the germline V gene (reference sequence). Trimming removed 0 bases at V and 3 bases at J, with 9 bases between. The CDR3 length is 15 residues. The CDR3 DNA follows: TGTGCCACCAGCAGAGACGACGGGATCAATCAGCCCCAGCATTTT. Translation: CATSRDDGINQPQHF.

The chain has TRBV7-8 and TRBJ1-1; 10 nucleotides agree with TRBD1. Germline assignment: CDR1 SGHVS and CDR2 FQNEAQ. The CDR3 totals 14 residues. J lost 3 bases, V lost 3 bases, and 1 base had no gene match. This CDR3 is CASSLTGGYTEAFF. DNA for the CDR3: TGTGCCAGCAGCTTGACAGGGGGCTACACTGAAGCTTTCTTT.